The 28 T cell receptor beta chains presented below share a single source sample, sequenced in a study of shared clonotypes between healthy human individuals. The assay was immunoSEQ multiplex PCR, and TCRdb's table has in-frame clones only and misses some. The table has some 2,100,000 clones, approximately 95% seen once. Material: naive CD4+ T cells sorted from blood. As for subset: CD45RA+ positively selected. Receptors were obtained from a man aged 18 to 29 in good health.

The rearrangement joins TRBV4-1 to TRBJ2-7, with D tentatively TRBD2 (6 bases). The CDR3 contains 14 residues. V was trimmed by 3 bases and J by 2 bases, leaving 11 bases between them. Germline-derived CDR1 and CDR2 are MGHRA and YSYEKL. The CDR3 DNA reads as TGCGCCAGCAGCCACCAGGAGGGGACCTACGAGCAGTACTTC. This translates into CASSHQEGTYEQYF.

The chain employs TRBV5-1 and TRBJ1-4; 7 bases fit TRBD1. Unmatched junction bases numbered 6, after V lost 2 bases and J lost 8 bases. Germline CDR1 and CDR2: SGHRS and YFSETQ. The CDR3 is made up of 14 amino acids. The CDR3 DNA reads TGCGCCAGCAGCTTAACAGGGGATCAGGAAAAACTGTTTTTT. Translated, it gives CASSLTGDQEKLFF.

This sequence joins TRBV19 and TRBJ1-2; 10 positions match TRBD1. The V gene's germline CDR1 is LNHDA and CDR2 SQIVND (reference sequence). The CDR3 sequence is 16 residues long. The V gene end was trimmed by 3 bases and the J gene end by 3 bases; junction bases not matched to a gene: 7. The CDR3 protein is CASSMTGGDVYYGYTF. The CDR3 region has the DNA TGTGCCAGTAGTATGACAGGGGGCGACGTTTACTATGGCTACACCTTC.

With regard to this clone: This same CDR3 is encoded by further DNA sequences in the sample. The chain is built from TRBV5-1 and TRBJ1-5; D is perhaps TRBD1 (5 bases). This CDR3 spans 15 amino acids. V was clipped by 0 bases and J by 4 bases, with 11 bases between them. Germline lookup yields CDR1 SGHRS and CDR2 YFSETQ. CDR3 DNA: TGCGCCAGCAGCTTGGTTGGGGACTCAAATCAGCCCCAGCATTTT. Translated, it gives CASSLVGDSNQPQHF.

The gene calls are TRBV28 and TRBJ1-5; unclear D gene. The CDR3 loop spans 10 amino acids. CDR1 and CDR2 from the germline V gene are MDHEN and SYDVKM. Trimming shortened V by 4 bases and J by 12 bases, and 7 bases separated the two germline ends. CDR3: CASSSWNQHF. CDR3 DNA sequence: TGTGCCAGCAGTTCTTGGAACCAGCATTTT. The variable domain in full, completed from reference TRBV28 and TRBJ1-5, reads DVKVTQSSRYLVKRTGEKVFLECVQDMDHENMFWYRQDPGLGLRLIYFSYDVKMKEKGDIPEGYSVSREKKERFSLILESASTNQTSMYLCASSSWNQHFGDGTRLSIL.

The CDR3 reads CASSLDSATSYEQYF. The CDR3 nucleotides read TGTGCCAGCAGCTTGGACAGCGCGACCTCCTACGAGCAGTACTTC. V and J are TRBV5-4 and TRBJ2-7; D is undetermined. Trimming stripped 0 bases from V and 0 bases from J, with 10 bases between. CDR1 and CDR2 from the germline V gene are SGHNT and YYREEE (reference sequence). The CDR3 sequence is 15 residues long.

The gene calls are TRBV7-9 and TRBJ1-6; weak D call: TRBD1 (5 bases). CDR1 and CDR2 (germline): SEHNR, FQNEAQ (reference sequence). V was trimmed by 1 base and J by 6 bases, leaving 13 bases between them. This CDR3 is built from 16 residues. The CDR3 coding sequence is TGTGCCAGCAGCTTAGTCCCAGGGAGAGGTAATTCACCCCTCCACTTT. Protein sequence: CASSLVPGRGNSPLHF.

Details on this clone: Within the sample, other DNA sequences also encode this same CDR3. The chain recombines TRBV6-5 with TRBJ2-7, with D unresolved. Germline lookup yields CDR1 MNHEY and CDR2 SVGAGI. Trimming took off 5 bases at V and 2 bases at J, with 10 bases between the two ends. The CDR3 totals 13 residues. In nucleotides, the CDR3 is TGTGCCAGCAGTCCCGGGTCGCCCTACGAGCAGTACTTC. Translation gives CASSPGSPYEQYF.

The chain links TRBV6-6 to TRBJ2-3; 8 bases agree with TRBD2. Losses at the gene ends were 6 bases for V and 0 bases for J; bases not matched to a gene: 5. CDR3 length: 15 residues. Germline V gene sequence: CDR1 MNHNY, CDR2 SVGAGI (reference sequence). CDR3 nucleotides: TGTGCCAGCAGACCCGGGGGGGGTAGCACAGATACGCAGTATTTT. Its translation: CASRPGGGSTDTQYF.

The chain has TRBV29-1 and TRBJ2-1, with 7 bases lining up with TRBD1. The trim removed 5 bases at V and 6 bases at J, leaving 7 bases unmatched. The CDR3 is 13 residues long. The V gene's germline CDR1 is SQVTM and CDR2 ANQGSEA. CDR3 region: CSVRTGRANEQFF. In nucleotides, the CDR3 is TGCAGCGTTAGGACAGGCCGCGCCAATGAGCAGTTCTTC.

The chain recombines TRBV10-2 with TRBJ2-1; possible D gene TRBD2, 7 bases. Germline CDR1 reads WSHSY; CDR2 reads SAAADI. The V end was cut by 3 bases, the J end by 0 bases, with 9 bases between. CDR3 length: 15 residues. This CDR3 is CASSEGGASYNEQFF. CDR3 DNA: TGCGCCAGCAGTGAAGGGGGGGCCTCCTACAATGAGCAGTTCTTC.

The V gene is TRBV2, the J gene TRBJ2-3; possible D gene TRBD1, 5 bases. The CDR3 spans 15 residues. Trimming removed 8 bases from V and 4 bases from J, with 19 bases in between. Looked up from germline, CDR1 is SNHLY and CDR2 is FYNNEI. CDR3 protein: CASQLSRDGADTQYF. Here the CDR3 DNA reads TGTGCCAGCCAACTATCCAGGGATGGAGCAGATACGCAGTATTTT. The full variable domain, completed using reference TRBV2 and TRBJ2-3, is EPEVTQTPSHQVTQMGQEVILRCVPISNHLYFYWYRQILGQKVEFLVSFYNNEISEKSEIFDDQFSVERPDGSNFTLKIRSTKLEDSAMYFCASQLSRDGADTQYFGPGTRLTVL.

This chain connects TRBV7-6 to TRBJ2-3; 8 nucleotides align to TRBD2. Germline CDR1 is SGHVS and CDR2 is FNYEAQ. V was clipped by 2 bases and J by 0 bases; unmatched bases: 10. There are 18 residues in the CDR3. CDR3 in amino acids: CASSLLWREEGSTDTQYF. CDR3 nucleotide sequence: TGTGCCAGCAGCTTACTCTGGCGGGAGGAAGGTAGCACAGATACGCAGTATTTT.

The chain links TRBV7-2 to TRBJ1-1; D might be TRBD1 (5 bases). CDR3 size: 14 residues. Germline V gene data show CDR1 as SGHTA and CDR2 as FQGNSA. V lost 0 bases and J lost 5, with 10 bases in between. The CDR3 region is CASSLAGWGTEAFF. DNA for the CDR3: TGTGCCAGCAGCTTAGCAGGATGGGGGACTGAAGCTTTCTTT.

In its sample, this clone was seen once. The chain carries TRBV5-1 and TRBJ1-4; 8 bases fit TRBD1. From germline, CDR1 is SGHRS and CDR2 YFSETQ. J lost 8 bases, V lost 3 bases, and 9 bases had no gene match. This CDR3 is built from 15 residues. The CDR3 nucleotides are TGCGCCAGCAGCTCGTGGACAGGGCTGGGGGAAAAACTGTTTTTT. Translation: CASSSWTGLGEKLFF. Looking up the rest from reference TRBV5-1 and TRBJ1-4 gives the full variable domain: KAGVTQTPRYLIKTRGQQVTLSCSPISGHRSVSWYQQTPGQGLQFLFEYFSETQRNKGNFPGRFSGRQFSNSRSEMNVSTLELGDSALYLCASSSWTGLGEKLFFGSGTQLSVL.

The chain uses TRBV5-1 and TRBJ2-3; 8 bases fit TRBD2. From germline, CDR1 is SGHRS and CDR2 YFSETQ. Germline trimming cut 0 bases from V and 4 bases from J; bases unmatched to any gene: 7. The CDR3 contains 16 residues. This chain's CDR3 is CASSLDSGNLADTQYF. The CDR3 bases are TGCGCCAGCAGCTTGGATAGCGGGAATTTGGCAGATACGCAGTATTTT.

The CDR3 reads CASSEEGRPEAFF. CDR3 coding DNA: TGTGCCAGCAGTGAAGAGGGGCGGCCTGAAGCTTTCTTT. The chain links TRBV6-1 to TRBJ1-1, with D tentatively TRBD1 (5 bases). CDR3 length: 13 residues. Trimming left V 1 base short and J 6 bases short, with 9 bases between. Germline CDR1 reads MNHNS; CDR2 reads SASEGT.

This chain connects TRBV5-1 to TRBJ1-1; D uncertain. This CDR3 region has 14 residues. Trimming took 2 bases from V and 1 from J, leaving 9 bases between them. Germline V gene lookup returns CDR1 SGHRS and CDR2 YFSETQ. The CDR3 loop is CASSLPVQNTEAFF. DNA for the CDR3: TGCGCCAGCAGCTTACCTGTCCAGAACACTGAAGCTTTCTTT. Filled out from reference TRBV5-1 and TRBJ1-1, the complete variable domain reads KAGVTQTPRYLIKTRGQQVTLSCSPISGHRSVSWYQQTPGQGLQFLFEYFSETQRNKGNFPGRFSGRQFSNSRSEMNVSTLELGDSALYLCASSLPVQNTEAFFGQGTRLTVV.

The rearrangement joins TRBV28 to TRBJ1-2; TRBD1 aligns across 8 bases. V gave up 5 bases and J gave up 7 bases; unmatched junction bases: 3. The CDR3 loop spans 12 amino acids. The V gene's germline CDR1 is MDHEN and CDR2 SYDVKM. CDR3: CASSAQGGGYTF. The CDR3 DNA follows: TGTGCCAGCAGTGCACAGGGGGGTGGCTACACCTTC.

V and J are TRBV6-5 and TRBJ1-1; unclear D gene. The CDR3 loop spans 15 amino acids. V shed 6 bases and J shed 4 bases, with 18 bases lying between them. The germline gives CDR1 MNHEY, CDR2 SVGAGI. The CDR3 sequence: CASSRGGSVGTEAFF. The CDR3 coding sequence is TGTGCCAGCAGCCGCGGCGGGTCCGTGGGCACTGAAGCTTTCTTT.

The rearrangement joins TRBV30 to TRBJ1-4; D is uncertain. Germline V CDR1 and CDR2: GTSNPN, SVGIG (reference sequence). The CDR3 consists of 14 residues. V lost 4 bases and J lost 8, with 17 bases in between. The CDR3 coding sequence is TGTGCCTGGACACGACGCTGGGCGGAGGAAAAACTGTTTTTT. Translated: CAWTRRWAEEKLFF.

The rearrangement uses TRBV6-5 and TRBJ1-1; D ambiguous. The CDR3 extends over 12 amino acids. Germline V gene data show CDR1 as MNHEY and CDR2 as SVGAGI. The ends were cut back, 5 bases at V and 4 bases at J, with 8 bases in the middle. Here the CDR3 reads CASSPGRTEAFF. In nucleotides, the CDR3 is TGTGCCAGCAGTCCCGGTCGCACTGAAGCTTTCTTT.

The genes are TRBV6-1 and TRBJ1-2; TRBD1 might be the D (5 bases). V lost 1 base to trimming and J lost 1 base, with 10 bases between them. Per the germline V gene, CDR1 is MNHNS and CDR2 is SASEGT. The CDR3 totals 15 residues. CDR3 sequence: CASSEGGLLNYGYTF. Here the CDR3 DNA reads TGTGCCAGCAGTGAAGGGGGACTTCTTAACTATGGCTACACCTTC.

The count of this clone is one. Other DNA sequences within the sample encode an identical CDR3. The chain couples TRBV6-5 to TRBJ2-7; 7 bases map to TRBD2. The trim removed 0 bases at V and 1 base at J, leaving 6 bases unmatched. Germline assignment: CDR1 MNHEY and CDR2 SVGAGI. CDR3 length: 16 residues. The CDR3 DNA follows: TGTGCCAGCAGTTACTCGGTGGTAGCGGGTTCCTACGAGCAGTACTTC. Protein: CASSYSVVAGSYEQYF.

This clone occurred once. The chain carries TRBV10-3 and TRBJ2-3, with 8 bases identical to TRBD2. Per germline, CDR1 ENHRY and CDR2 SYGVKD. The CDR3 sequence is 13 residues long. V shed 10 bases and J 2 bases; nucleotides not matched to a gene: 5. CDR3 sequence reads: CANQAGDTDTQYF. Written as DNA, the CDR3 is TGTGCCAACCAAGCGGGAGACACAGATACGCAGTATTTT.

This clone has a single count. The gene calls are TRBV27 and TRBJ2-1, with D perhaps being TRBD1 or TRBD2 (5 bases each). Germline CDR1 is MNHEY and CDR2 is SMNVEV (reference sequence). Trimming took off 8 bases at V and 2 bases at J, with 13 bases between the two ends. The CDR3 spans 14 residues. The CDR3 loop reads CASRREGTYNEQFF. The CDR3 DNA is TGTGCCAGCCGTCGAGAGGGGACCTACAATGAGCAGTTCTTC.

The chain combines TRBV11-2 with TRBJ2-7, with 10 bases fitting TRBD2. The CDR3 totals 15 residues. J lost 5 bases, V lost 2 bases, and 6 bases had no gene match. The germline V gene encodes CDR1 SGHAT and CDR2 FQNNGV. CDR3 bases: TGTGCCAGCAGCTTACTTAGCGGGAGGAGCAACGAGCAGTACTTC. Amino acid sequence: CASSLLSGRSNEQYF.

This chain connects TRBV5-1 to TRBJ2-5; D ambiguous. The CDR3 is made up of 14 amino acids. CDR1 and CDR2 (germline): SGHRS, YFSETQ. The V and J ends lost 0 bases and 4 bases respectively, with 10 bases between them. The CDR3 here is CASSLVLDGETQYF. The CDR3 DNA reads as TGCGCCAGCAGCTTGGTCCTAGACGGAGAGACCCAGTACTTC.